Reported below is one T cell receptor (beta chain). This sample is part of a study of T cell changes during pregnancy in multiple sclerosis. The method was immunoSEQ multiplex PCR; TCRdb's version includes in-frame clones alone and lacks a portion of them. The sample comprises roughly 60,000 clones, more than 90% of which are singletons, and about 1.5% rests with the top ten. CDR1 and CDR2 from the germline V gene are MNHEY and SVGAGI. CDR3 length: 15 amino acids. Germline trimming cut 0 bases from V and 4 bases from J; bases unmatched to any gene: 6. J is TRBJ2-7 and V is TRBV6-5; 7 nucleotides line up with TRBD1. This clonotype was sampled from a female donor with multiple sclerosis, enrolled in a pregnancy study. Sequenced here: peripheral blood, sampled in the second trimester of pregnancy. The CDR3 sequence is CASSYSSQGPYEQYF. The DNA for the CDR3 is TGTGCCAGCAGTTACTCGTCACAGGGGCCTTACGAGCAGTACTTC.